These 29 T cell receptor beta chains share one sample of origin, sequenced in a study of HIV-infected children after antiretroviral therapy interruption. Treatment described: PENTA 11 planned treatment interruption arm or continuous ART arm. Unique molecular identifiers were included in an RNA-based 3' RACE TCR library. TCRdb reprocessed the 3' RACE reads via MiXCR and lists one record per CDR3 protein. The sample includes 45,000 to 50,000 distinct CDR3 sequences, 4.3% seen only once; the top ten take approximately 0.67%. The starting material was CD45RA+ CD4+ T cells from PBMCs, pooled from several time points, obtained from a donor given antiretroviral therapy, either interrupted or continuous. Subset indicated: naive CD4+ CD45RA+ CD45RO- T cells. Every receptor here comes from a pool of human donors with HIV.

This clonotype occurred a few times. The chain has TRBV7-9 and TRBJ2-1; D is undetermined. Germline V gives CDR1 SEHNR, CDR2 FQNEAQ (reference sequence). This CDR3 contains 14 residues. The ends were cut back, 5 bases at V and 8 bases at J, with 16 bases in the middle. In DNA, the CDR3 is TGTGCCAGCAGCCCCATGTCGAAAACGGATGAGCAGTTCTTC. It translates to CASSPMSKTDEQFF.

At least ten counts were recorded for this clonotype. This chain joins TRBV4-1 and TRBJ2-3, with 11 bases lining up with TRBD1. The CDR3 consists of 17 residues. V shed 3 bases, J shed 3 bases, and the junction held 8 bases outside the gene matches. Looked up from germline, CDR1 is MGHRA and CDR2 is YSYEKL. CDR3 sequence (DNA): TGCGCCAGCAGCCACGGACAGGGGGCTTCGGAGACAGATACGCAGTATTTT. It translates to CASSHGQGASETDTQYF.

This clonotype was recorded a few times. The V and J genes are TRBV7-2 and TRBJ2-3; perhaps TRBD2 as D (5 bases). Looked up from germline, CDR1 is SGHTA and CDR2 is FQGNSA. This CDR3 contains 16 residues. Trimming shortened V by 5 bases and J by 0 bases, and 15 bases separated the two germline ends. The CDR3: CASSLYRGTSTDTQYF. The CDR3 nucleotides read TGTGCCAGCAGCCTTTACCGGGGAACTAGCACAGATACGCAGTATTTT.

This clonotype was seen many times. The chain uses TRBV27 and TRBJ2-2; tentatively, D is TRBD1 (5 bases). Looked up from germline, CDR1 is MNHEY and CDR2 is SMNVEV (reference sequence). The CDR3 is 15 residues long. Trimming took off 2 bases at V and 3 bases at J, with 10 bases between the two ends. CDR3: CASSLRAGYTGELFF. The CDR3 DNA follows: TGTGCCAGCAGTTTAAGGGCAGGGTACACCGGGGAGCTGTTTTTT.

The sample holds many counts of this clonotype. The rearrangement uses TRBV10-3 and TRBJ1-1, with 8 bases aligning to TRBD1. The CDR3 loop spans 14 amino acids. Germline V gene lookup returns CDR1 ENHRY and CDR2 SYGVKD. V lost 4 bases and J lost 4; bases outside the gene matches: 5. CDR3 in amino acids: CAISVQGAPTEAFF. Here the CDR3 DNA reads TGTGCCATCAGTGTTCAGGGGGCGCCCACTGAAGCTTTCTTT.

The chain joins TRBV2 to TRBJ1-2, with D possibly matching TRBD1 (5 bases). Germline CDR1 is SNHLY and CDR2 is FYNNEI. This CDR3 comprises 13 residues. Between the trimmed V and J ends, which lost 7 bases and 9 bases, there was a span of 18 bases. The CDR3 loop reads CASTGTVPWSYTF. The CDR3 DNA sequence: TGTGCCAGCACTGGGACCGTTCCTTGGAGCTACACCTTC.

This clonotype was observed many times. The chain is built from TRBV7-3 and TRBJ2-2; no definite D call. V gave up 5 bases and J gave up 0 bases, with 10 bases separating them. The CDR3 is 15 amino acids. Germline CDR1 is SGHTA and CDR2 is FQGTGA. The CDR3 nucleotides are TGTGCCAGCAGCCCGGCCAACGCGAACACCGGGGAGCTGTTTTTT. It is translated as CASSPANANTGELFF.

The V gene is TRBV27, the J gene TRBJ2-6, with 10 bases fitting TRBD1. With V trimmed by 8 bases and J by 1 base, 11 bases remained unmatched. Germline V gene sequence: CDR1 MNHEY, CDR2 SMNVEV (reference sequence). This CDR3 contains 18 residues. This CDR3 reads CASREMGTGDSGANVLTF. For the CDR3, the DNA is TGTGCCAGCCGCGAGATGGGGACAGGGGATTCTGGGGCCAACGTCCTGACTTTC.

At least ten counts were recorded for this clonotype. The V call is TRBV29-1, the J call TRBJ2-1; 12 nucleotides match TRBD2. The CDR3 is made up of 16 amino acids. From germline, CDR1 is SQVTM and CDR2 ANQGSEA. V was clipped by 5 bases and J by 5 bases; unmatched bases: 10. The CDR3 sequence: CSVQPRLAGVHNEQFF. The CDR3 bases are TGCAGCGTTCAACCCCGACTAGCGGGGGTACACAATGAGCAGTTCTTC.

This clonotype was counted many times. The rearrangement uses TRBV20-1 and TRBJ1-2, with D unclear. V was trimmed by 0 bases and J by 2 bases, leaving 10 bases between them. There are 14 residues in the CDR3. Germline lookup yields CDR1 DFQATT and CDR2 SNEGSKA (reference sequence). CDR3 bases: TGCAGTGCTAGAGATCTCCCGTCCAACTATGGCTACACCTTC. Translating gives CSARDLPSNYGYTF.

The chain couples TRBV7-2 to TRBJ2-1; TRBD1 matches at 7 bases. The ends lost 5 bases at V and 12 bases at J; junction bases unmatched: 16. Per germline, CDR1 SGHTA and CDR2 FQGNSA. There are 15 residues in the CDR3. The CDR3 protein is CASSQTGTASFGQFF. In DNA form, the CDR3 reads TGTGCCAGCAGCCAAACCGGGACAGCCTCCTTCGGGCAGTTCTTC.

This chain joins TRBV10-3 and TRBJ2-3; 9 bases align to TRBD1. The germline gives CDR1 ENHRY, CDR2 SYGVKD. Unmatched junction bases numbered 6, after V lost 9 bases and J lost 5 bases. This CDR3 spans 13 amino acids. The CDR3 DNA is TGTGCCATAGCACAGGGGGCAGAAGATACGCAGTATTTT. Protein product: CAIAQGAEDTQYF.

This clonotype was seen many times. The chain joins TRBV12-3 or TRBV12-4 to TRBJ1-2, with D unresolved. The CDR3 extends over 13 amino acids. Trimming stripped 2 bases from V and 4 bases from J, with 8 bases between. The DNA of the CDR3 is TGTGCCAGCAGTTTAAGGGAGGGCTATGGCTACACCTTC. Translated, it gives CASSLREGYGYTF.

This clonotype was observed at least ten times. This CDR3 is CSASFASTGDTQYF. The CDR3 coding sequence is TGCAGTGCTAGTTTCGCTAGCACAGGGGATACGCAGTATTTT. The chain carries TRBV20-1 and TRBJ2-3; D is possibly TRBD1 (6 bases). Per germline, CDR1 DFQATT and CDR2 SNEGSKA (reference sequence). Trimming removed 3 bases at V and 6 bases at J, with 16 bases between. The CDR3 has 14 amino acids.

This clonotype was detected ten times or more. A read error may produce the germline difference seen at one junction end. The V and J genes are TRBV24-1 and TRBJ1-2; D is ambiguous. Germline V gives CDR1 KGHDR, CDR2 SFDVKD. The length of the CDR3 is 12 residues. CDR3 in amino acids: CAASPGGYGYTF. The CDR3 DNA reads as TGTGCCGCCAGTCCGGGTGGCTATGGCTACACCTTC.

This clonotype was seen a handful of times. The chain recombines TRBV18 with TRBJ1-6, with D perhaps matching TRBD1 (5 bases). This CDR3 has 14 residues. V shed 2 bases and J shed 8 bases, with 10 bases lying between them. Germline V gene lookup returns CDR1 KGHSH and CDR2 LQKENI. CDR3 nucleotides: TGTGCCAGCTCACCAGAGGGGACCCATTCACCCCTCCACTTT. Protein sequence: CASSPEGTHSPLHF.

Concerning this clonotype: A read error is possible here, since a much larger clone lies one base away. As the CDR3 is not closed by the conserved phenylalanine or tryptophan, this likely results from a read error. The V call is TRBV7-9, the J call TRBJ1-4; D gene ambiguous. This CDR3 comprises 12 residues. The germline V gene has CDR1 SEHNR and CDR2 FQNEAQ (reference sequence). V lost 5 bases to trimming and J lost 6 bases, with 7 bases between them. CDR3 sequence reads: CASSRLDEKLFS. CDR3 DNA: TGTGCCAGCAGCCGACTCGATGAAAAACTGTTTTCT.

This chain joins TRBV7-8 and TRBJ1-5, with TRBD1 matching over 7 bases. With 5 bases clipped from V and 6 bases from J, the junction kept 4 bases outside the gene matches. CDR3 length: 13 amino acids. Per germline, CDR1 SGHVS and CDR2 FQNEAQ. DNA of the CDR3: TGTGCCAGCAGCGGAACAGGGGTTCAGCCCCAGCATTTT. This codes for CASSGTGVQPQHF.

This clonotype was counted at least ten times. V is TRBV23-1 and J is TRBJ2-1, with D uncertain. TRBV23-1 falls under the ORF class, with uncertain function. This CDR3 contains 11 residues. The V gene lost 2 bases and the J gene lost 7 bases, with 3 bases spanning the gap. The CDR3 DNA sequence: TGCGCCAGCAGTCAAGGAAATGAGCAGTTCTTC. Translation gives CASSQGNEQFF.

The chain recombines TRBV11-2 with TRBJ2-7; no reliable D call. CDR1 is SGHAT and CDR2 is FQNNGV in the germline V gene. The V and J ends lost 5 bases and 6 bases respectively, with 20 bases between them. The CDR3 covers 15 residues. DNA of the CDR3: TGTGCCAGCAGCCCCCTAGACACGCACGAGATCGAGCAGTACTTC. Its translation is CASSPLDTHEIEQYF.

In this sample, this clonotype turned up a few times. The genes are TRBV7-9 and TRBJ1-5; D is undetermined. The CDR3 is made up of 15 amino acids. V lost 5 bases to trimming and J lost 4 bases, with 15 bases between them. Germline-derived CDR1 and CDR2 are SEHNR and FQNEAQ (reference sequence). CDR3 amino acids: CASSPGGSFNQPQHF. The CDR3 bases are TGTGCCAGCAGCCCTGGTGGGTCTTTTAATCAGCCCCAGCATTTT.

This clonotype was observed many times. CDR3 protein: CASSPESGAAGTDTQYF. CDR3 bases: TGTGCCAGCAGCCCAGAAAGCGGGGCAGCGGGCACAGATACGCAGTATTTT. The rearrangement links TRBV9 to TRBJ2-3; 7 bases map to TRBD2. The J segment lost 1 base and the V segment lost 4 bases, leaving 12 bases of the junction unmatched. This CDR3 has 17 residues. Germline values: CDR1 SGDLS, CDR2 YYNGEE.

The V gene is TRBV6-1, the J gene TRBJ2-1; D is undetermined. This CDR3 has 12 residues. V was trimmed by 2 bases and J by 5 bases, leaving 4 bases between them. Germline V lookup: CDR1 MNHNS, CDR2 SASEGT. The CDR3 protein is CASSELDNEQFF. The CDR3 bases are TGTGCCAGCAGTGAACTCGACAATGAGCAGTTCTTC.

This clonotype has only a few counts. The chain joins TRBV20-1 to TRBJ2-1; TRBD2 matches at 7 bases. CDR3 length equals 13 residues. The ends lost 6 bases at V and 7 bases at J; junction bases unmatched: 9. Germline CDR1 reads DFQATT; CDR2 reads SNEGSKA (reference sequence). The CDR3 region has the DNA TGCAGTGCCGCCGGGACTACGACGAATGAGCAGTTCTTC. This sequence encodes CSAAGTTTNEQFF.

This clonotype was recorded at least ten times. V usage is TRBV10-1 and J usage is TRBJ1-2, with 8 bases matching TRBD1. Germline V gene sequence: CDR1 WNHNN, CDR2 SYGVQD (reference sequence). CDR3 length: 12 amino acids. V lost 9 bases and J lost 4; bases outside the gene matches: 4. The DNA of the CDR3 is TGCGCCAGGGAGACAGGGGCCTATGGCTACACCTTC. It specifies CARETGAYGYTF.

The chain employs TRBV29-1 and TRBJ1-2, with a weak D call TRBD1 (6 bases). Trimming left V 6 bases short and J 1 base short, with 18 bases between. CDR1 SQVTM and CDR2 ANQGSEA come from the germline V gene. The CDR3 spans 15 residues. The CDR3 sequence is CSVTAGQGFNYGYTF. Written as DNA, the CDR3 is TGCAGCGTAACTGCTGGGCAGGGGTTTAACTATGGCTACACCTTC.

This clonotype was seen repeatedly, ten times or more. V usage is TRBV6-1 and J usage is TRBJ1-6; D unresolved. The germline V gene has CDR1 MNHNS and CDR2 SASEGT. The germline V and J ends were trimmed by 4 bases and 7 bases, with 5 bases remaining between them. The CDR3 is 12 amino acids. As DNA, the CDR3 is TGTGCCAGCAGTGCGAAGAATTCACCCCTCCACTTT. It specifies CASSAKNSPLHF.

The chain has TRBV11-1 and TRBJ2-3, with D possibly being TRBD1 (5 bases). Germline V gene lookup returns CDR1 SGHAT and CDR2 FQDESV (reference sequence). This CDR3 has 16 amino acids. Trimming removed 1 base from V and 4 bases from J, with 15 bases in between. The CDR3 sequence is CASSLGTRDHPDTQYF. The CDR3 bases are TGTGCCAGCAGCTTAGGGACACGAGATCATCCAGATACGCAGTATTTT.

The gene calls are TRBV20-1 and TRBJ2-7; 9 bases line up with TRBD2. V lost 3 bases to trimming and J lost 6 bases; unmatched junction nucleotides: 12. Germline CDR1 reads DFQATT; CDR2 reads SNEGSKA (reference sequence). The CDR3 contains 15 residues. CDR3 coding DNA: TGCAGTGCTAGGGCTTCTAGCGGGGAAGACACCGAGCAGTACTTC. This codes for CSARASSGEDTEQYF.